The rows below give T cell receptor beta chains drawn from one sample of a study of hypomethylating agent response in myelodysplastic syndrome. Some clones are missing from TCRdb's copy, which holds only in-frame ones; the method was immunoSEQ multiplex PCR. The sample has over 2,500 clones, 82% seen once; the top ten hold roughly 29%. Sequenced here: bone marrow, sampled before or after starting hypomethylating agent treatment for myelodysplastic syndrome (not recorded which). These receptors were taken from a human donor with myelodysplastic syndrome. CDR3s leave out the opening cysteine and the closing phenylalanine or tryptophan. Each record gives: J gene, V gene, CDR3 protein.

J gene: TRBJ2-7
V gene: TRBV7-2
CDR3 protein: ASSLAGVNSYEQY

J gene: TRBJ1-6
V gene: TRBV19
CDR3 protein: ASSARTGEGGSLH

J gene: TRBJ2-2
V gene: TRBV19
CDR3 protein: ASGVGFSGELF

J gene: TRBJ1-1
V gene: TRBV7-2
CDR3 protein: ASSLGIGLNTEAF

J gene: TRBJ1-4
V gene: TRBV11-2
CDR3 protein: ASSAPGMNEKLF

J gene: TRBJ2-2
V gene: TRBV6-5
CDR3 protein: ASSYSGVNTGELF

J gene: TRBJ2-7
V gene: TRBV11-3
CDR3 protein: ASSLSSGTTEQY

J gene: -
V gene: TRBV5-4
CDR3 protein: ASTGRASGSFTYEQY

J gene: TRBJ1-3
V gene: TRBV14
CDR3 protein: ASSQVQGAGGNTIY

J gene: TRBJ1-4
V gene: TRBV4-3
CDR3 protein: ASSPGQKQATNEKLF

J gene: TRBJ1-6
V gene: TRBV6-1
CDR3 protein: ASSIAGNNSPLH

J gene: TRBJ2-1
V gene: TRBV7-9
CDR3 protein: ASSARGVGSKNNEQF

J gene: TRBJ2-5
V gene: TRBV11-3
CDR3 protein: ASSGTPARGETQY

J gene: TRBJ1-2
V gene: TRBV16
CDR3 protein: ASSPLRGGLYGYT

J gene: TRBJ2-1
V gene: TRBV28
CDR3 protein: ASSPTSGLAGGGEQF

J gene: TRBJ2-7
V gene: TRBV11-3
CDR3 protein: ASSLGQGRYEQY

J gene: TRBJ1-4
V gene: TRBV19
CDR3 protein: ASSGPTRGEEKLF

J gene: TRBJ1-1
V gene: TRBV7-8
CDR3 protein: ASSRLQGGNTEAF

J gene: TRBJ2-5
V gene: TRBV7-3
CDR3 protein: ASSLMGPGRGETQY

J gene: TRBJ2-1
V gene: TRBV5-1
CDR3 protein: ASSPTSGGVLLNEQF

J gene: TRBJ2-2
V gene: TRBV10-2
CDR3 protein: ASTGAQNTGELF

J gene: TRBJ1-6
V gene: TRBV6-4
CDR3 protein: ASSLRDNSPLH

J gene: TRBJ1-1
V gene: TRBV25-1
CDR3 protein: ASSEIEVNTEAF

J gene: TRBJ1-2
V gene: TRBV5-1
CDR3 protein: ASSRGGPNYGYT

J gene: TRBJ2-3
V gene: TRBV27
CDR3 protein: ASRTGLAGTDTQY

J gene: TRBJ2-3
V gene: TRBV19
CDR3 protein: ATIAEQGSDTQY

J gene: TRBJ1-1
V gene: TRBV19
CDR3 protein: ASRPPGLHGAEAF

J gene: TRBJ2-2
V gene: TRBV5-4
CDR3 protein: ASSAKQGASGELF

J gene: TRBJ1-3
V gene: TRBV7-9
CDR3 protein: ASSLQSSGNTIY

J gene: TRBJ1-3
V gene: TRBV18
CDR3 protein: ASSQSGRGNTIY

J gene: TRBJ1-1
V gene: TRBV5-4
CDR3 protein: ASSLGGGQGIAEAF

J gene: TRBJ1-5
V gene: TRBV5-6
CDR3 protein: ASSLSGLQPQH